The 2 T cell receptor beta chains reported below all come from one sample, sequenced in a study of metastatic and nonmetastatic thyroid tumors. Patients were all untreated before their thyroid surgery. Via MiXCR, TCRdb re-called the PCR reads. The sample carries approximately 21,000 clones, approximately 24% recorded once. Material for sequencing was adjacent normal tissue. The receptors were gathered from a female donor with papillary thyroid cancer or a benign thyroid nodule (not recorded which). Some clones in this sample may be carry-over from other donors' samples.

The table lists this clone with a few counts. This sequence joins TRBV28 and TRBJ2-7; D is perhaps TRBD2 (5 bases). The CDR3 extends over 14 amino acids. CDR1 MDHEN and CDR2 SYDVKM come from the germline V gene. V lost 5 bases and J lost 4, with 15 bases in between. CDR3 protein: CASSRAEVRYEQYF. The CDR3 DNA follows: TGTGCCAGCAGTCGGGCGGAGGTGAGGTACGAGCAGTACTTC.

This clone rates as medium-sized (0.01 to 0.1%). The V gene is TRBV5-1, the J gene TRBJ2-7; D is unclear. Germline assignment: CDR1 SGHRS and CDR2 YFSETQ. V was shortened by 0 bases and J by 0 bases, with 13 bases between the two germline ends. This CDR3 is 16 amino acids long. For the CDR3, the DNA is TGCGCCAGCAGCTTGGCTGGACCTTCCACCTCCTACGAGCAGTACTTC. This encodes CASSLAGPSTSYEQYF. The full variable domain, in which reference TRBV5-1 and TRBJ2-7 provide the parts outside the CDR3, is KAGVTQTPRYLIKTRGQQVTLSCSPISGHRSVSWYQQTPGQGLQFLFEYFSETQRNKGNFPGRFSGRQFSNSRSEMNVSTLELGDSALYLCASSLAGPSTSYEQYFGPGTRLTVT.